A single sample is the source of the 31 T cell receptor beta chains below, sequenced in a study of blood T cell repertoires in COVID-19. The data were produced by immunoSEQ multiplex PCR, yet TCRdb's version contains in-frame clones alone and is incomplete. There are about 170,000 clones in the sample; over 75% occur only once, and around 1.2% lies in the top ten. Sequencing was performed on peripheral blood. The origin of the receptors is a man between 60 and 75 years old who had recovered from COVID-19.

The chain joins TRBV5-5 to TRBJ2-7, with 7 bases that match TRBD1. From germline, CDR1 is SGHKS and CDR2 YYEKEE (reference sequence). V lost 4 bases to trimming and J lost 5 bases; unmatched junction nucleotides: 9. The CDR3 spans 14 residues. The CDR3 spells CASSQGQLGDEQYF. The CDR3 DNA sequence: TGTGCCAGCAGCCAGGGACAGCTAGGCGACGAGCAGTACTTC.

The rearrangement links TRBV7-3 to TRBJ2-5; 8 bases line up with TRBD2. This CDR3 comprises 16 residues. The V gene's germline CDR1 is SGHTA and CDR2 FQGTGA. V lost 5 bases, J lost 5 bases, and 13 bases stayed unmatched. The DNA for the CDR3 is TGTGCCAGCAGCCTCAATCAAGCGGGGGAAGGGGAGACCCAGTACTTC. Translated, it gives CASSLNQAGEGETQYF.

The gene calls are TRBV2 and TRBJ2-7, with a tentative D call TRBD1 (6 bases). Trimming stripped 7 bases from V and 5 bases from J, with 18 bases between. Germline V gives CDR1 SNHLY, CDR2 FYNNEI. This CDR3 is 14 amino acids long. The CDR3 here is CASTSPQGGHEQYF. The CDR3 nucleotides read TGTGCCAGCACTTCGCCACAGGGCGGCCACGAGCAGTACTTC.

The chain couples TRBV5-6 to TRBJ1-2; no clear D. The germline gives CDR1 SGHDT, CDR2 YYEEEE. The germline V and J ends were trimmed by 2 bases and 2 bases, with 13 bases remaining between them. CDR3 length: 15 residues. The CDR3 DNA sequence: TGTGCCAGCAGCTTTGTTGAGACGGAGAACTATGGCTACACCTTC. This gives the protein CASSFVETENYGYTF.

The CDR3 region is CASSAMAGGAYNEQFF. DNA of the CDR3: TGTGCCAGCAGCGCGATGGCGGGGGGGGCCTACAATGAGCAGTTCTTC. The V call is TRBV9, the J call TRBJ2-1, with 9 bases fitting TRBD2. Germline V gene sequence: CDR1 SGDLS, CDR2 YYNGEE. The CDR3 extends over 16 amino acids. The V segment lost 3 bases and the J segment 2 bases; nucleotides outside the gene matches: 6.

The V and J genes are TRBV6-1 and TRBJ2-5; D is unresolved. V lost 2 bases, J lost 4 bases, and 8 bases lay in between. The CDR3 is 13 residues long. Germline CDR1 is MNHNS and CDR2 is SASEGT. Written as DNA, the CDR3 is TGTGCCAGCAGTGAAATTTCGCGAGAGACCCAGTACTTC. Its translation is CASSEISRETQYF.

The chain recombines TRBV7-2 with TRBJ1-6; no clear D. This CDR3 spans 13 amino acids. Germline CDR1 reads SGHTA; CDR2 reads FQGNSA. V was trimmed by 2 bases and J by 8 bases, leaving 7 bases between them. CDR3 region: CASSLMSYSPLHF. The CDR3 DNA reads as TGTGCCAGCAGCTTAATGTCTTATTCACCCCTCCACTTT.

This clone was detected once. The chain uses TRBV11-2 and TRBJ1-2, with a weak D call TRBD1 (5 bases). The CDR3 covers 15 residues. CDR1 and CDR2 (germline): SGHAT, FQNNGV. The V and J ends lost 2 bases and 4 bases respectively, with 14 bases between them. The CDR3 DNA reads TGTGCCAGCAGCTTAATGGGGGGGGAGGGCTATGGCTACACCTTC. This codes for CASSLMGGEGYGYTF.

V and J are TRBV4-3 and TRBJ1-2; possibly TRBD1 for D (6 bases). This CDR3 region has 16 residues. Germline-derived CDR1 and CDR2 are LGHNA and YSLEER. V lost 3 bases, J lost 8 bases, and 22 bases lay in between. CDR3 DNA: TGCGCCAGCAGCCATATATCAGGGGCAGCCTCTGACGGCTACACCTTC. Protein product: CASSHISGAASDGYTF.

This chain uses TRBV6-5 with TRBJ2-1, with 9 positions matching TRBD1. V gave up 6 bases and J gave up 6 bases; unmatched junction bases: 3. Per the germline V gene, CDR1 is MNHEY and CDR2 is SVGAGI. The CDR3 extends over 13 amino acids. The CDR3 loop is CASRRTGANEQFF. Written as DNA, the CDR3 is TGTGCCAGCAGACGGACAGGGGCCAATGAGCAGTTCTTC.

V usage is TRBV3-1 (or the pseudogene TRBV3-2) and J usage is TRBJ2-3, with 9 positions matching TRBD2. With V trimmed by 4 bases and J by 7 bases, 12 bases remained unmatched. The length of the CDR3 is 16 residues. Looked up from germline, CDR1 is LGHDT and CDR2 is YNNKEL (reference sequence). The CDR3 sequence is CASSPSLAGDANTQYF. In DNA form, the CDR3 reads TGTGCCAGCAGCCCGTCGTTAGCGGGGGACGCAAATACGCAGTATTTT.

The gene calls are TRBV6-6 and TRBJ1-1; D ambiguous. CDR3 length equals 14 residues. Trimming cost V 0 bases and J 4 bases, with 9 bases left between them. CDR1 MNHNY and CDR2 SVGAGI come from the germline V gene (reference sequence). As DNA, the CDR3 is TGTGCCAGCAGTTACTCAGGGAGAGGCACTGAAGCTTTCTTT. Its protein product is CASSYSGRGTEAFF.

This chain joins TRBV6-4 and TRBJ1-5; 9 bases line up with TRBD1. Trimming cost V 9 bases and J 2 bases; bases outside gene matches: 11. CDR3 length: 16 amino acids. Germline CDR1 and CDR2: MRHNA and SNTAGT. The chain's CDR3 is CARGTGWEMCNQPQHF. The CDR3 DNA reads as TGTGCCAGAGGGACAGGGTGGGAAATGTGCAATCAGCCCCAGCATTTT.

The chain employs TRBV23-1 and TRBJ1-1; TRBD1 might be the D (5 bases). Being an ORF, TRBV23-1 has a function that is uncertain. The V gene lost 3 bases and the J gene lost 6 bases, with 20 bases spanning the gap. CDR3 length: 16 residues. CDR3 nucleotide sequence: TGCGCCAGCAGTCAGGGTAACGGACGGGGGTTCGCTGAAGCTTTCTTT. Its translation is CASSQGNGRGFAEAFF.

The chain couples TRBV28 to TRBJ2-1; D is uncertain. V was cut by 6 bases and J by 7 bases, with 16 bases left in between. Germline V CDR1 and CDR2: MDHEN, SYDVKM. The length of the CDR3 is 14 residues. The DNA for the CDR3 is TGTGCCAGCAGCTCCTTTAAGAAGGAGAATGAGCAGTTCTTC. As protein: CASSSFKKENEQFF.

The V gene is TRBV12-3 or TRBV12-4, the J gene TRBJ1-1; 7 bases fit TRBD1. J was trimmed by 5 bases and V by 4 bases; bases with no gene match: 4. CDR3 length: 13 amino acids. The CDR3 spells CASSSGGGTEAFF. CDR3 sequence (DNA): TGTGCCAGCAGTTCAGGGGGTGGTACTGAAGCTTTCTTT.

The chain joins TRBV20-1 to TRBJ1-5; 9 nucleotides agree with TRBD1. V shed 7 bases and J 1 base; nucleotides not matched to a gene: 14. The CDR3 is 17 residues long. Germline V lookup: CDR1 DFQATT, CDR2 SNEGSKA (reference sequence). The DNA of the CDR3 is TGCAGTGGGAGTGATGGGGACAGGGTAAGGAGCAATCAGCCCCAGCATTTT. It translates to CSGSDGDRVRSNQPQHF.

This clone was recorded a few times. This chain joins TRBV9 and TRBJ1-3; weak D call: TRBD1 (6 bases). V was shortened by 4 bases and J by 0 bases, with 26 bases between the two germline ends. In germline, CDR1 is SGDLS, CDR2 YYNGEE. The CDR3 consists of 20 residues. Here the CDR3 reads CASSTLAGLAGANSGNTIYF. The CDR3 DNA is TGTGCCAGCAGCACCCTCGCCGGCTTGGCAGGGGCCAACTCTGGAAACACCATATATTTT.

The V gene is TRBV6-5, the J gene TRBJ2-1, with TRBD2 as a possible D gene (5 bases). Per the germline V gene, CDR1 is MNHEY and CDR2 is SVGAGI. The CDR3 is 15 amino acids. V lost 6 bases, J lost 0 bases, and 12 bases lay in between. For the CDR3, the DNA is TGTGCCAGCAGCGTGGACCGGGACTCCTACAATGAGCAGTTCTTC. Amino acids: CASSVDRDSYNEQFF.

J is TRBJ2-3 and V is TRBV10-2, with 8 bases identical to TRBD2. The V segment lost 0 bases and the J segment 3 bases; nucleotides outside the gene matches: 8. From germline, CDR1 is WSHSY and CDR2 SAAADI. The CDR3 consists of 17 residues. CDR3 nucleotides: TGCGCCAGCAGTGAGTCCCTCGGCGGGGGGACGACAGATACGCAGTATTTT. It encodes CASSESLGGGTTDTQYF.

This clone was picked up one time. J is TRBJ1-3 and V is TRBV6-5; D not certain. Per the germline V gene, CDR1 is MNHEY and CDR2 is SVGAGI. V gave up 1 base and J gave up 0 bases, with 7 bases separating them. The CDR3 length is 15 residues. The CDR3 nucleotides read TGTGCCAGCAGTTACTTAGATAGCTCTGGAAACACCATATATTTT. Translated: CASSYLDSSGNTIYF.

V usage is TRBV6-5 and J usage is TRBJ1-6; 8 bases match TRBD1. The V gene end was trimmed by 4 bases and the J gene end by 7 bases; junction bases not matched to a gene: 9. In germline, CDR1 is MNHEY, CDR2 SVGAGI. The CDR3 has 16 amino acids. In DNA, the CDR3 is TGTGCCAGCAGTTCCGATCAGGGGGCGGGAAATTCACCCCTCCACTTT. Translating gives CASSSDQGAGNSPLHF.

The chain has TRBV4-3 and TRBJ2-7; tentative D call: TRBD2 (6 bases). Trimming left V 4 bases short and J 3 bases short, with 13 bases between. Germline V gene lookup returns CDR1 LGHNA and CDR2 YSLEER. The CDR3 has 14 amino acids. The CDR3: CASSRETGVYEQYF. Written as DNA, the CDR3 is TGCGCCAGCAGCCGAGAGACGGGAGTCTACGAGCAGTACTTC.

This clone showed up just a few times. The chain is built from TRBV6-6 and TRBJ1-5; no clear D. There are 12 residues in the CDR3. Germline lookup yields CDR1 MNHNY and CDR2 SVGAGI (reference sequence). V gave up 6 bases and J gave up 11 bases, with 14 bases separating them. CDR3 in amino acids: CASSAPRATQHF. The CDR3 bases are TGTGCCAGCAGCGCCCCGAGGGCCACCCAGCATTTT.

This clone was recorded only once. The chain uses TRBV2 and TRBJ2-2, with 8 bases identical to TRBD2. Germline V gene sequence: CDR1 SNHLY, CDR2 FYNNEI. V lost 10 bases, J lost 4 bases, and 11 bases stayed unmatched. CDR3 length equals 15 residues. The CDR3 DNA follows: TGTGCCAAAGGACCGGGGGGGCTCGCCACCGGGGAGCTGTTTTTT. Protein sequence: CAKGPGGLATGELFF.

The sample holds one count of this clone. V gene TRBV5-1 combines with J gene TRBJ2-1; TRBD2 is a possible D gene (6 bases). The CDR3 is made up of 16 amino acids. V was pared by 3 bases and J by 1 base, with 14 bases between. In germline, CDR1 is SGHRS, CDR2 YFSETQ. This CDR3 reads CASSSRLGRSYNEQFF. CDR3 in DNA: TGCGCCAGCAGCTCTCGACTAGGTCGTTCCTACAATGAGCAGTTCTTC.

V gene TRBV19 combines with J gene TRBJ1-1; D is unresolved. Germline V lookup: CDR1 LNHDA, CDR2 SQIVND (reference sequence). Trimming removed 5 bases from V and 0 bases from J, with 10 bases in between. This CDR3 comprises 14 residues. This chain's CDR3 is CASSSTALNTEAFF. CDR3 sequence (DNA): TGTGCCAGTAGTTCCACAGCTTTGAACACTGAAGCTTTCTTT.

The V and J genes are TRBV12-5 and TRBJ2-1, with a tentative D call TRBD2 (6 bases). Germline-derived CDR1 and CDR2 are LGHNT and FRNRAP. Trimming removed 2 bases at V and 10 bases at J, with 18 bases between. This CDR3 comprises 15 residues. This CDR3 reads CASGLWVAGSNEQFF. DNA of the CDR3: TGTGCTAGTGGTTTGTGGGTTGCGGGGTCGAACGAGCAGTTCTTC.

The J gene is TRBJ1-3, the V gene TRBV6-6; 7 bases map to TRBD1. J was trimmed by 0 bases and V by 8 bases; bases with no gene match: 7. CDR1 is MNHNY, CDR2 SVGAGI, per germline (reference sequence). The CDR3 totals 15 residues. Written as DNA, the CDR3 is TGTGCCAGCGGTCAGGGGGTTAGCTCTGGAAACACCATATATTTT. Protein: CASGQGVSSGNTIYF.

The genes are TRBV9 and TRBJ2-1; 11 bases are a match to TRBD2. J gave up 6 bases and V 4 bases, and 6 bases lay outside the gene matches. Germline V gene sequence: CDR1 SGDLS, CDR2 YYNGEE. The CDR3 covers 15 residues. The CDR3 spells CASSPGTSGTNEQFF. The CDR3 coding sequence is TGTGCCAGCAGCCCCGGGACTAGCGGAACCAATGAGCAGTTCTTC.

This sequence joins TRBV4-2 and TRBJ2-3; the match to TRBD2 covers 16 bases. Germline values: CDR1 LGHNA, CDR2 YNFKEQ. Trimming cost V 3 bases and J 3 bases; bases outside gene matches: 9. There are 19 residues in the CDR3. The CDR3 sequence is CASSQAPGLAGGPTDTQYF. The CDR3 DNA follows: TGTGCCAGCAGCCAGGCCCCGGGACTAGCGGGGGGGCCGACAGATACGCAGTATTTT.